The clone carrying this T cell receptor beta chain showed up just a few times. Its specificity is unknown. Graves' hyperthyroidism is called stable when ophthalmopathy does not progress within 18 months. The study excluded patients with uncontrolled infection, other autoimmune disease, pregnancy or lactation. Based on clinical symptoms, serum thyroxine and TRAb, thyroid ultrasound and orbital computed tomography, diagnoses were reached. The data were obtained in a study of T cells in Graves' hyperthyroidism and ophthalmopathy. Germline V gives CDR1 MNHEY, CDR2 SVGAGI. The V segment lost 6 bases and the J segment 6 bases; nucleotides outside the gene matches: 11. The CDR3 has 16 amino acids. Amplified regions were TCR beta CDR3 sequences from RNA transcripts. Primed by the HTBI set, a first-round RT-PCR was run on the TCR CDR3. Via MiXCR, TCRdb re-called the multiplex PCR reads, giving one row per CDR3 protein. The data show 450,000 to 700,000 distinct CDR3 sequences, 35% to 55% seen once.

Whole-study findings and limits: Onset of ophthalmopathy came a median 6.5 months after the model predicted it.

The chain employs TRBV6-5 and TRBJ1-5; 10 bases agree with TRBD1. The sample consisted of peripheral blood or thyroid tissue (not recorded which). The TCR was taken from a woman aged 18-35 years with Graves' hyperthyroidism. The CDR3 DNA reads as TGTGCCAGCAGGCCCAGGAGACAGGGGGCGGTTCAGCCCCAGCATTTT. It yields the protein CASRPRRQGAVQPQHF.